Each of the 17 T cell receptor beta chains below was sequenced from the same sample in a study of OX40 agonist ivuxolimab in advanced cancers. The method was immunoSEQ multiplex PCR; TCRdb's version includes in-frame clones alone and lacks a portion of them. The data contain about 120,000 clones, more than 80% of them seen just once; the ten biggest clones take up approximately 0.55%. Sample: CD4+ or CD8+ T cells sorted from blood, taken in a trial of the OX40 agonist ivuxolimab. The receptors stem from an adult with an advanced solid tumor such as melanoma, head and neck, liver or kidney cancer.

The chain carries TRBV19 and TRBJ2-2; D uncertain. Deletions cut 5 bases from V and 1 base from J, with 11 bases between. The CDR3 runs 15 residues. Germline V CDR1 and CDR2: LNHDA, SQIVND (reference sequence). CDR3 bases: TGTGCCAGTAGTTTATGGACGGTGAACACCGGGGAGCTGTTTTTT. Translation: CASSLWTVNTGELFF.

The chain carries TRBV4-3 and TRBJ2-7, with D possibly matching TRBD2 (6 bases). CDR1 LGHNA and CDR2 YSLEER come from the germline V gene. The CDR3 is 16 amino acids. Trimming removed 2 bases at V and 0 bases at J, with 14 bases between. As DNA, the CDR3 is TGCGCCAGCAGCCAAAGGTATCCGGGACTCTCCTACGAGCAGTACTTC. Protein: CASSQRYPGLSYEQYF.

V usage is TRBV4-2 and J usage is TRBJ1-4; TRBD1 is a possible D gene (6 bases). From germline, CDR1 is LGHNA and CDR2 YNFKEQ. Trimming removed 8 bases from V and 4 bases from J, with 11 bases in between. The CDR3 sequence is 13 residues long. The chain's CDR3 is CASRGGNNEKLFF. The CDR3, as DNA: TGTGCCAGCCGGGGGGGCAATAATGAAAAACTGTTTTTT.

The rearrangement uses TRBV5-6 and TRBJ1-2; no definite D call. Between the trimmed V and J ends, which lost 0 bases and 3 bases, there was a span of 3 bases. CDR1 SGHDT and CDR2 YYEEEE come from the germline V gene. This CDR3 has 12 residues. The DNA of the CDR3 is TGTGCCAGCAGCTTGGTTCACTATGGCTACACCTTC. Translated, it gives CASSLVHYGYTF.

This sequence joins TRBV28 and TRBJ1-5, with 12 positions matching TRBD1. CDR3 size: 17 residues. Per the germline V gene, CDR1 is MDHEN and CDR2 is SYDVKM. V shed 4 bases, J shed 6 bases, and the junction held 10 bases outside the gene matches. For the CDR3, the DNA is TGTGCCAGCAGTTCGGGACAGGGGGCTTTGGGAGCTCAGCCCCAGCATTTT. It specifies CASSSGQGALGAQPQHF. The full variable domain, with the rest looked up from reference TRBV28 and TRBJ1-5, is DVKVTQSSRYLVKRTGEKVFLECVQDMDHENMFWYRQDPGLGLRLIYFSYDVKMKEKGDIPEGYSVSREKKERFSLILESASTNQTSMYLCASSSGQGALGAQPQHFGDGTRLSIL.

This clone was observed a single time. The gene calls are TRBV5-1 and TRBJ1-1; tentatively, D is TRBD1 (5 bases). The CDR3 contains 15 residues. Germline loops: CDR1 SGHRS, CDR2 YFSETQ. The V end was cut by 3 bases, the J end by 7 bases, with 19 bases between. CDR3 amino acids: CASSYDTTGLGEAFF. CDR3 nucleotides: TGCGCCAGCAGCTACGACACCACAGGCTTGGGTGAAGCTTTCTTT.

The CDR3 coding sequence is TGTGCCAGCAGTCGGCCCTTGACTAGCGGGGGGGCCGATGAGCAGTTCTTC. Its protein product is CASSRPLTSGGADEQFF. This chain uses TRBV2 with TRBJ2-1; 14 nucleotides line up with TRBD2. Germline V lookup: CDR1 SNHLY, CDR2 FYNNEI. Unmatched junction bases numbered 11, after V lost 5 bases and J lost 8 bases. The CDR3 extends over 17 amino acids.

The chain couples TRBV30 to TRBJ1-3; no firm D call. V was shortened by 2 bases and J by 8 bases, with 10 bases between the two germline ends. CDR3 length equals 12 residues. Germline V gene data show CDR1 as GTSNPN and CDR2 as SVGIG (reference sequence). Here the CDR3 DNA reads TGTGCCTGGAGTCCCCGAGGAGACACCATATATTTT. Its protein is CAWSPRGDTIYF. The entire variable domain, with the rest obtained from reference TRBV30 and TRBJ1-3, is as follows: SQTIHQWPATLVQPVGSPLSLECTVEGTSNPNLYWYRQAAGRGLQLLFYSVGIGQISSEVPQNLSASRPQDRQFILSSKKLLLSDSGFYLCAWSPRGDTIYFGEGSWLTVV.

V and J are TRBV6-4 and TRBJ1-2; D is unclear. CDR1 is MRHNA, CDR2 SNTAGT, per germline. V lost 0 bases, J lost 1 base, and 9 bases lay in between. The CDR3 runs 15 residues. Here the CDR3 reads CASSDSPLYNYGYTF. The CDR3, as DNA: TGTGCCAGCAGTGACTCTCCCTTGTATAACTATGGCTACACCTTC.

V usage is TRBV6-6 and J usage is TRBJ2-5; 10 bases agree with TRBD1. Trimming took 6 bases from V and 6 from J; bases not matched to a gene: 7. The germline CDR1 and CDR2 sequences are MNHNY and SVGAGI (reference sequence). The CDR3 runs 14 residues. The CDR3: CASRSGTGEQTQYF. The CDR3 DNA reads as TGTGCCAGCAGATCCGGGACAGGGGAGCAGACCCAGTACTTC.

The CDR3 sequence: CASRRGQWATQYF. For the CDR3, the DNA is TGTGCCAGCAGACGGGGACAGTGGGCGACCCAGTACTTC. V gene TRBV6-5 combines with J gene TRBJ2-5, with 7 nucleotides matching TRBD1. This CDR3 has 13 residues. Germline values: CDR1 MNHEY, CDR2 SVGAGI. Trimming at V came to 6 bases and at J to 7 bases, leaving 8 bases not matched to a gene.

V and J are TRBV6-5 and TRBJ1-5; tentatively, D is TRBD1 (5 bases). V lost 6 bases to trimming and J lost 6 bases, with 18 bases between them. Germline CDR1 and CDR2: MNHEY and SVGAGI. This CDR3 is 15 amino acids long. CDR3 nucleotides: TGTGCCAGCAGCTCCTCCGGGGCTAGTAGTCAGCCCCAGCATTTT. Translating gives CASSSSGASSQPQHF.

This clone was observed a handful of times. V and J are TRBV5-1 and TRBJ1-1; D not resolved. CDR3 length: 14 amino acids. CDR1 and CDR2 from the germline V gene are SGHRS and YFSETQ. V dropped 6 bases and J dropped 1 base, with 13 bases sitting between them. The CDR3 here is CASTRTPRNTEAFF. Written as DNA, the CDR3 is TGCGCCAGCACCCGGACTCCGAGGAACACTGAAGCTTTCTTT.

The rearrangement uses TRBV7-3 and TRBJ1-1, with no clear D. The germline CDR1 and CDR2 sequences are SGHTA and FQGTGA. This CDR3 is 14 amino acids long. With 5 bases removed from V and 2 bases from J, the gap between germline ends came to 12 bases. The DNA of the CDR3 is TGTGCCAGCAGCGATCGTCGGGGAAACACTGAAGCTTTCTTT. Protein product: CASSDRRGNTEAFF. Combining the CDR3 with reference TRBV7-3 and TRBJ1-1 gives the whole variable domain GAGVSQTPSNKVTEKGKYVELRCDPISGHTALYWYRQSLGQGPEFLIYFQGTGAADDSGLPNDRFFAVRPEGSVSTLKIQRTERGDSAVYLCASSDRRGNTEAFFGQGTRLTVV.

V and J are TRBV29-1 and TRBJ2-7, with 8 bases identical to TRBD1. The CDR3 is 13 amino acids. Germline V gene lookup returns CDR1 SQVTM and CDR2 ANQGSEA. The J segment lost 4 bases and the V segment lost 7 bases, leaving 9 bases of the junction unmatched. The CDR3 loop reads CSGSTGGTYEQYF. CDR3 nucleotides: TGCAGCGGGTCAACAGGGGGTACATACGAGCAGTACTTC.

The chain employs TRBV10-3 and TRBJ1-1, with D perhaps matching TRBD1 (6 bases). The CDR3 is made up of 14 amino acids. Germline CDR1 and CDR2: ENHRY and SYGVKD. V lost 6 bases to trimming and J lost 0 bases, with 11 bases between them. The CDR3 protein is CAIRRGQLNTEAFF. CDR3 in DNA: TGTGCCATCAGGAGAGGACAGCTGAACACTGAAGCTTTCTTT.

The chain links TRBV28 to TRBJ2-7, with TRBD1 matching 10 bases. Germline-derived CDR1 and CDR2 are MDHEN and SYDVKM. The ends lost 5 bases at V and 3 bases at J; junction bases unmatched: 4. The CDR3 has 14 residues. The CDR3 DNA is TGTGCCAGCAGTCCCTGGGACAGGGGCTACGAGCAGTACTTC. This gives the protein CASSPWDRGYEQYF.